This TCR beta chain was sequenced during a study of siplizumab effects on memory and regulatory T cells. Study-wide points: Siplizumab significantly reduced alloreactive sequences traceable to unstimulated CD4+ memory cells. Unstimulated subsets accounted for the mapping of only a minor share of the clones that were alloreactive. Naive T cells, seemingly more diverse than memory cells, seemed major alloresponse contributors. Neither a naive nor a memory phenotype was assignable to roughly 75-96% of proliferating CD4+ or CD8+ clones.

Repertoires were generated with immunoSEQ multiplex PCR, while TCRdb's copy carries only in-frame clones and drops some. The data contain some 100,000 clones, 75% to 95% of them seen just once; the ten biggest clones take up roughly 2.7%. Points on this clone: The antigen remains unidentified.

Per germline, CDR1 SEHNR and CDR2 FQNEAQ (reference sequence). The V end lost 5 bases, the J end lost 4 bases, and 12 bases lay between the germline ends. This CDR3 contains 14 residues. This clonotype originated in a human donor in good health. Some clones in this sample may be carry-over from other donors' samples. This chain links TRBV7-9 with TRBJ1-5; D uncertain. The sequencing input was CD4+ T cells sorted from blood. The CDR3 loop reads CASSKTGPNQPQHF. The CDR3 DNA reads TGTGCCAGCAGCAAAACGGGTCCGAATCAGCCCCAGCATTTT.